This is a list of T cell receptor beta chains from one sample in a study of T cells in Graves' hyperthyroidism and ophthalmopathy. TCRdb processed the multiplex PCR reads anew with MiXCR; each CDR3 protein has one entry. Of approximately 430,000 distinct CDR3 sequences listed, approximately 15% are singletons. Sequenced: blood. Source of these receptors: a woman between 18 and 29 years old with Graves' hyperthyroidism. Each CDR3 is given with its conserved first and last residue. D genes are given only for firm matches. Only some rows state a clone size, as once, few, many or a class for expanded clones.

TRBJ2-1 TRBV9 - TRBD2 TGTGCCAGCAGCTCCACTAGCGGGAGTGGGGGTGAGCAGTTCTTC CASSSTSGSGGEQFF
TRBJ1-5 TRBV20-1 few TRBD1 TGCAGTGCTAACCTGGGACAGGGTGATGCTCAGCCCCAGCATTTT CSANLGQGDAQPQHF
TRBJ2-1 TRBV5-1 many TRBD2 TGCGCCAGCAGCTTGCCTAGCGGGAGAGGTTCCTACAATGAGCAGTTCTTC CASSLPSGRGSYNEQFF
TRBJ2-7 TRBV27 few - TGTGCCAGCACCAGTCTAGGAGCTGGGGCCGGCGAGCAGTACTTC CASTSLGAGAGEQYF
TRBJ2-2 TRBV9 few - TGTGCCAGCAGCGTTGGCTGGTACACCGGGGAGCTGTTTTTT CASSVGWYTGELFF
TRBJ2-1 TRBV29-1 few - TGCAGCCTAAAGGGAGTCTACAATGAGCAGTTCTTC CSLKGVYNEQFF
TRBJ2-7 TRBV28 many - TGTGCCAGCAGTTTATTTCGTGTTGGCTATCCCCCACTGTACGAGCAGTACTTC CASSLFRVGYPPLYEQYF
TRBJ2-2 TRBV20-1 few - TGCAGTGCTTCCGGGACGGGGCCAGGAACCGGGGAGCTGTTTTTT CSASGTGPGTGELFF
TRBJ2-7 TRBV6-6 - - TGTGCCAGCAGTTACTCTTGGCAGATCTACGAGCAGTACTTC CASSYSWQIYEQYF
TRBJ2-7 TRBV4-1 few - TGCGCCAGCAGCCAAGAAGAAAGTACCTACGAGCAGTACTTC CASSQEESTYEQYF
TRBJ2-1 TRBV18 many - TGTGCCAGCTCACCGTCGGTCCGGGTAGGTGGCTATGAGCAGTTCTTC CASSPSVRVGGYEQFF
TRBJ2-1 TRBV2 - TRBD1 TGTGCCAGCAGTGGGACAGGGGTTGGTTCCTACAATGAGCAGTTCTTC CASSGTGVGSYNEQFF
TRBJ2-5 TRBV5-1 many - TGCGCCAGCAGCCCCGGGGGCCACCAAGAGACCCAGTACTTC CASSPGGHQETQYF
TRBJ2-7 TRBV12-3/TRBV12-4 many - TGTGCCAGCAGTTTGGACAGACAGGTGGAGTACTTC CASSLDRQVEYF
TRBJ2-1 TRBV28 many TRBD2 TGTGCCAGCCTCCCCCGGCTAGCGGGGCTGAATGAGCAGTTCTTC CASLPRLAGLNEQFF
TRBJ2-2 TRBV10-3 - TRBD2 TGTGCCATCAGTGATGGTCGGGGGGTGGACACCGGGGAGCTGTTTTTT CAISDGRGVDTGELFF
TRBJ2-5 TRBV5-1 - TRBD1 TGCGCCAGCAGCTTGGCCCTGGGACAGGGGTACCAAGAGACCCAGTACTTC CASSLALGQGYQETQYF
TRBJ1-1 TRBV6-1 - - TGTGCCAGCAGTAACCCGGGACGTCTGAACACTGAAGCTTTCTTT CASSNPGRLNTEAFF
TRBJ2-7 TRBV7-2 many - TGTGCCAGCACGACAGGCGGACACCCCACCTACGAGCAGTACTTC CASTTGGHPTYEQYF
TRBJ2-7 TRBV28 - TRBD1 TGTGCCAGCGGAACAGGGGGCGGCCCCTACGAGCAGTACTTC CASGTGGGPYEQYF
TRBJ1-6 TRBV7-2 - TRBD1 TGTGCCAGCAGCTCATCGACAGGGACTAGGGATTCACCCCTCCACTTT CASSSSTGTRDSPLHF
TRBJ2-3 TRBV5-6 many TRBD1 TGTGCCAGCAGCTTTTCGGACAGGGTCATCACAGATACGCAGTATTTT CASSFSDRVITDTQYF
TRBJ2-1 TRBV20-1 many - TGCAGTGCTAGAGATCGTACCGCAACGGGAGCCGGGCAGTTCTTC CSARDRTATGAGQFF
TRBJ2-7 TRBV2 once - TGTGCCAGCAGCCGGTCCATCGGCGAGCAGTACTTC CASSRSIGEQYF
TRBJ2-1 TRBV5-8 many - TGTGCCAGCACCTCGTGGAGGCGGGAAGTACGGGAGCAGTTCTTC CASTSWRREVREQFF
TRBJ2-5 TRBV7-3 many - TGTGCCAGCAGCCCAGTGGGGGGAGAGACCCAGTACTTC CASSPVGGETQYF
TRBJ1-4 TRBV7-9 - TRBD1 TGTGCCAGCAGCTTCGGACAGGCGACTAATGAAAAACTGTTTTTT CASSFGQATNEKLFF
TRBJ2-3 TRBV14 - - TGTGCCAGCAGCCAGAACAACCTAGCAGATACGCAGTATTTT CASSQNNLADTQYF
TRBJ1-1 TRBV11-2 many - TGTGCCAGCAGCTTAGATCACAGGACCGCTGAAGCTTTCTTT CASSLDHRTAEAFF
TRBJ2-7 TRBV6-1 few - TGTGCCAGCAGTCACCAGACAGGCGTTTCCTACGAGCAGTACTTC CASSHQTGVSYEQYF
TRBJ2-1 TRBV18 - TRBD2 TGTGCCAGCTCACCACAGGGACTAGCGGGAGGAAATGAGCAGTTCTTC CASSPQGLAGGNEQFF
TRBJ2-2 TRBV6-5 - - TGTGCCAGCAGTTATGCCAGGATGAACACCGGGGAGCTGTTTTTT CASSYARMNTGELFF
TRBJ2-1 TRBV6-2/TRBV6-3 many TRBD1 TGTGCCAGCAGACGGACAGGATTGAATGAGCAGTTCTTC CASRRTGLNEQFF
TRBJ1-1 TRBV5-4 - - TGTGCCAGCAGCCCGCTGGGCAGGAACACTGAAGCTTTCTTT CASSPLGRNTEAFF
TRBJ2-1 TRBV18 few TRBD1 TGTGCCAGCTCACCCTCGACAGGGGGAAGTTACAATGAGCAGTTCTTC CASSPSTGGSYNEQFF
TRBJ2-7 TRBV7-2 once TRBD2 TGTGCCAGCAGCTTCCCCAGCGGGAGGTCGGACGAGCAGTACTTC CASSFPSGRSDEQYF
TRBJ1-1 TRBV7-2 few TRBD1 TGTGCCAGCAGGACCCAGGGGGGGTACACTGAAGCTTTCTTT CASRTQGGYTEAFF
TRBJ2-1 TRBV7-2 many TRBD2 TGTGCCAGCAGCTTAGGGTACGGCGGGGGGAATGGTAATGAGCAGTTCTTC CASSLGYGGGNGNEQFF
TRBJ2-6 TRBV6-1 few - TGTGCCAGCAGGCAAGGACCAAACTCTGGGGCCAACGTCCTGACTTTC CASRQGPNSGANVLTF
TRBJ1-1 TRBV27 many - TGTGCCAGCAGTTCCCTACTTACAGGGAACACTGAAGCTTTCTTT CASSSLLTGNTEAFF
TRBJ2-3 TRBV5-1 few TRBD2 TGCGCCAGCAGCGGCGGGGAGCGGGAGTGGGGAGATACGCAGTATTTT CASSGGEREWGDTQYF
TRBJ2-7 TRBV10-3 - - TGTGCCATTAGGGCCTCGGGCATCGAGCAGTACTTC CAIRASGIEQYF
TRBJ1-1 TRBV4-1 - - TGCGCCAGCAGTCGATTGGGAAACACTGAAGCTTTCTTT CASSRLGNTEAFF
TRBJ1-1 TRBV7-2 - TRBD1 TGTGCCAGCAGCTTCCCGACAGGGTCTGCTGAAGCTTTCTTT CASSFPTGSAEAFF
TRBJ2-1 TRBV20-1 many TRBD2 TGCAGTCCTAAGCGGGGGGGCGCCTACAATGAGCAGTTCTTC CSPKRGGAYNEQFF
TRBJ2-1 TRBV20-1 many - TGCAGTGCTAGAGACGGGGAAGGGAGAGGAAATGAGCAGTTCTTC CSARDGEGRGNEQFF
TRBJ2-7 TRBV11-2 many - TGTGCCAGCAGCTTAGACACAGCTATGATCCGGCAGTACTTC CASSLDTAMIRQYF
TRBJ1-1 TRBV15 - TRBD1 TGTGCCACCAGCAGAGATTTTGGGGACAGGGGAAGCACTGAAGCTTTCTTT CATSRDFGDRGSTEAFF
TRBJ2-3 TRBV20-1 many - TGCAGTGCTAGGCCACGGGCCACAGATACGCAGTATTTT CSARPRATDTQYF
TRBJ2-3 TRBV7-3 many - TGTGCCAGCAGCTTAACTAGCGTGGCGTCAGATACGCAGTATTTT CASSLTSVASDTQYF
TRBJ2-2 TRBV6-2/TRBV6-3 many - TGTGCCAGCAGCTCCGACTCACACACCGGGGAGCTGTTTTTT CASSSDSHTGELFF
TRBJ2-1 TRBV9 - - TGTGCCAGCAGCCCAGGGGGTAGCGGGGCCTACAATGAGCAGTTCTTC CASSPGGSGAYNEQFF